The 23 T cell receptor beta chains below all came from one sample that was sequenced in a study of PD-L1 blockade in urothelial cancer (dated by TCRdb to about 2017). Library method: the immunoSEQ multiplex PCR assay. Sourced from immuneACCESS, this table was stored by TCRdb with only in-frame sequences that have V and J called. A share of the clones is absent; for the studies checked, an unresolved V gene accounts for under half, and the remainder has no known explanation. The sample table records 30,000 or so clones; roughly nine tenths of these occur just once. The biggest ten clones account for over 6.5% of the sample. What this sample's time point label stands for: peripheral blood 6 weeks after treatment start. The source material was PBMCs, sampled around atezolizumab (anti-PD-L1) treatment. The receptors come from a man older than 75 with urothelial cancer.

The chain is built from TRBV11-2 and TRBJ2-1, with 9 bases fitting TRBD1. Trimming at V came to 4 bases and at J to 11 bases, leaving 12 bases not matched to a gene. The CDR3 covers 15 residues. Per germline, CDR1 SGHAT and CDR2 FQNNGV. CDR3 region: CASSSTRDRVGKQFF. The CDR3 coding sequence is TGTGCCAGCAGCTCAACCCGGGACAGGGTAGGTAAGCAGTTCTTC.

This rearrangement joins TRBV25-1 to TRBJ2-7; 7 bases agree with TRBD2. Looked up from germline, CDR1 is MGHDK and CDR2 is SYGVNS. This CDR3 region has 15 residues. V was pared by 1 base and J by 5 bases, with 8 bases of the junction left unmatched. CDR3 sequence: CASSEWAGEAHEQYF. Here the CDR3 DNA reads TGTGCCAGCAGTGAATGGGCGGGAGAGGCCCACGAGCAGTACTTC.

V and J are TRBV19 and TRBJ1-2, with D maybe TRBD1 (6 bases). CDR3 length: 16 amino acids. V was cut by 3 bases and J by 0 bases, with 14 bases left in between. CDR1 and CDR2 (germline): LNHDA, SQIVND (reference sequence). DNA for the CDR3: TGTGCCAGTAGTATGAAAAAGACAGGTTCTAACTATGGCTACACCTTC. Its translation: CASSMKKTGSNYGYTF.

This chain uses TRBV7-9 with TRBJ2-1, with 9 positions matching TRBD2. The junction had 9 bases not matched to a gene; V was cut back by 3 bases and J by 6 bases. Germline loops: CDR1 SEHNR, CDR2 FQNEAQ (reference sequence). This CDR3 is built from 16 residues. CDR3 nucleotide sequence: TGTGCCAGCAGCTTGCATAGCGGGAGTTCCAGCAATGAGCAGTTCTTC. As protein: CASSLHSGSSSNEQFF.

The V and J genes are TRBV6-5 and TRBJ1-2; a possible D gene is TRBD1 (6 bases). V shed 5 bases and J shed 6 bases, with 13 bases lying between them. Germline V gives CDR1 MNHEY, CDR2 SVGAGI. CDR3 length: 13 residues. This CDR3 reads CASSPQGLNGYTF. The CDR3 DNA is TGTGCCAGCAGTCCACAGGGTTTGAATGGCTACACCTTC.

This clone was seen more than once but under ten times. The chain has TRBV5-1 and TRBJ2-7, with 9 bases lining up with TRBD2. This CDR3 comprises 16 residues. Trimming cost V 0 bases and J 4 bases; bases outside gene matches: 8. Germline assignment: CDR1 SGHRS and CDR2 YFSETQ. The CDR3 is CASSLGGSGRLYEQYF. The CDR3 coding sequence is TGCGCCAGCAGCTTGGGTGGTAGCGGGAGATTGTACGAGCAGTACTTC.

The gene calls are TRBV27 and TRBJ2-7, with 7 bases that match TRBD2. The junction had 4 bases not matched to a gene; V was cut back by 3 bases and J by 8 bases. CDR1 is MNHEY and CDR2 is SMNVEV in the germline V gene (reference sequence). The length of the CDR3 is 12 residues. The CDR3 coding sequence is TGTGCCAGCAGTTTGGGGAGGGGAAAGCAGTACTTC. Its translation is CASSLGRGKQYF.

The genes are TRBV5-6 and TRBJ1-5; D gene ambiguous. The V end lost 0 bases, the J end lost 4 bases, and 8 bases lay between the germline ends. CDR3 length equals 14 residues. Germline V gives CDR1 SGHDT, CDR2 YYEEEE. This CDR3 is CASSLGTGNQPQHF. Written as DNA, the CDR3 is TGTGCCAGCAGCTTGGGGACGGGGAATCAGCCCCAGCATTTT.

The V and J genes are TRBV28 and TRBJ2-7; 9 nucleotides agree with TRBD1. Germline V CDR1 and CDR2: MDHEN, SYDVKM. The CDR3 covers 15 residues. The J segment lost 7 bases and the V segment lost 5 bases, leaving 12 bases of the junction unmatched. CDR3 sequence: CASSLTGTGRMEQYF. CDR3 DNA: TGTGCCAGCAGTCTCACCGGGACAGGGCGGATGGAGCAGTACTTC. Full variable domain (remainder filled in from reference TRBV28 and TRBJ2-7): DVKVTQSSRYLVKRTGEKVFLECVQDMDHENMFWYRQDPGLGLRLIYFSYDVKMKEKGDIPEGYSVSREKKERFSLILESASTNQTSMYLCASSLTGTGRMEQYFGPGTRLTVT.

The chain is built from TRBV11-2 and TRBJ2-5, with 7 bases that match TRBD1. CDR3 length: 14 amino acids. V gave up 5 bases and J gave up 3 bases; unmatched junction bases: 6. CDR1 is SGHAT, CDR2 FQNNGV, per germline. For the CDR3, the DNA is TGTGCCAGCAGCCTAGGGGGCAGGGAAGAGACCCAGTACTTC. This sequence encodes CASSLGGREETQYF.

The chain links TRBV11-2 to TRBJ2-3; possible D gene TRBD1, 6 bases. The CDR3 length is 12 residues. CDR1 is SGHAT, CDR2 FQNNGV, per germline. V lost 4 bases and J 9 bases, leaving 11 bases between the germline ends. The CDR3 bases are TGTGCCAGCAGCTCCAACAGGGACACGCAGTATTTT. Encoded protein: CASSSNRDTQYF.

The chain carries TRBV5-1 and TRBJ2-2, with 8 bases fitting TRBD1. V lost 0 bases and J lost 6; bases outside the gene matches: 7. Germline CDR1 is SGHRS and CDR2 is YFSETQ. The CDR3 is 16 amino acids. This CDR3 reads CASSLADAGGPGELFF. CDR3 DNA sequence: TGCGCCAGCAGCTTGGCCGATGCAGGGGGCCCCGGGGAGCTGTTTTTT.

For the CDR3, the DNA is TGTGCCAGCAGTTTTTTGGGCGGGGCGGTCACCGGGGAGCTGTTTTTT. It encodes CASSFLGGAVTGELFF. The chain is built from TRBV2 and TRBJ2-2; the D gene is possibly TRBD2 (6 bases). This CDR3 region has 16 residues. V shed 5 bases and J shed 4 bases, with 17 bases lying between them. Per germline, CDR1 SNHLY and CDR2 FYNNEI.

The J gene is TRBJ1-1, the V gene TRBV27; D possibly corresponds to TRBD1 (6 bases). Germline CDR1 reads MNHEY; CDR2 reads SMNVEV (reference sequence). This CDR3 spans 16 amino acids. Trimming took off 8 bases at V and 5 bases at J, with 24 bases between the two ends. CDR3 sequence: CASGKGMVGRGTEAFF. The CDR3 coding sequence is TGTGCCAGCGGAAAAGGGATGGTGGGAAGGGGGACTGAAGCTTTCTTT.

The V gene is TRBV2, the J gene TRBJ1-2, with D unresolved. V lost 7 bases, J lost 1 base, and 13 bases lay in between. The CDR3 runs to 14 residues. CDR1 and CDR2 (germline): SNHLY, FYNNEI. The CDR3 region is CASTEGGFNYGYTF. As DNA, the CDR3 is TGTGCCAGCACCGAGGGCGGTTTTAACTATGGCTACACCTTC.

The rearrangement uses TRBV6-1 and TRBJ1-1, with a possible D match to TRBD1 (6 bases). Between the trimmed V and J ends, which lost 6 bases and 4 bases, there was a span of 18 bases. CDR1 MNHNS and CDR2 SASEGT come from the germline V gene. The CDR3 spans 15 residues. Here the CDR3 reads CASRARTVSGTEAFF. The DNA for the CDR3 is TGTGCCAGCAGGGCTCGGACAGTAAGTGGCACTGAAGCTTTCTTT.

The chain is built from TRBV27 and TRBJ1-1; D might be TRBD1 (5 bases). This CDR3 comprises 12 residues. Germline lookup yields CDR1 MNHEY and CDR2 SMNVEV (reference sequence). V dropped 8 bases and J dropped 3 bases, with 10 bases sitting between them. The CDR3 loop reads CASQGFDTEAFF. The CDR3 DNA sequence: TGTGCCAGCCAGGGTTTTGACACTGAAGCTTTCTTT.

This chain uses TRBV5-1 with TRBJ1-3; TRBD1 aligns across 7 bases. The CDR3 has 15 residues. The germline V gene encodes CDR1 SGHRS and CDR2 YFSETQ. The J segment lost 1 base and the V segment lost 2 bases, leaving 3 bases of the junction unmatched. The CDR3 DNA follows: TGCGCCAGCAGCTTTGGGGACAGATCTGGAAACACCATATATTTT. As protein: CASSFGDRSGNTIYF.

This clone was recorded once. The chain joins TRBV28 to TRBJ2-7; D perhaps matches TRBD1 (6 bases). The germline CDR1 and CDR2 sequences are MDHEN and SYDVKM. The CDR3 is 14 amino acids. The V gene lost 5 bases and the J gene lost 4 bases, with 15 bases spanning the gap. The CDR3 coding sequence is TGTGCCAGCAGTACTTTCTTCAGGGGTTACGAGCAGTACTTC. As protein: CASSTFFRGYEQYF.

V gene TRBV5-6 combines with J gene TRBJ1-1, with D perhaps matching TRBD1 (6 bases). The germline V gene has CDR1 SGHDT and CDR2 YYEEEE. V was shortened by 0 bases and J by 5 bases, with 11 bases between the two germline ends. This CDR3 region has 14 residues. CDR3 bases: TGTGCCAGCAGCTTGGGGACAGTAATTACTGAAGCTTTCTTT. Translation gives CASSLGTVITEAFF. Drawing the rest from reference TRBV5-6 and TRBJ1-1, the complete variable domain is DAGVTQSPTHLIKTRGQQVTLRCSPKSGHDTVSWYQQALGQGPQFIFQYYEEEERQRGNFPDRFSGHQFPNYSSELNVNALLLGDSALYLCASSLGTVITEAFFGQGTRLTVV.

The rearrangement joins TRBV5-8 to TRBJ2-1; TRBD2 aligns across 12 bases. CDR1 is SGHTS and CDR2 is YDEGEE in the germline V gene. CDR3 length equals 20 residues. V lost 7 bases and J lost 5; bases outside the gene matches: 22. The CDR3 nucleotides read TGTGCCAGCCCGCTCAGCTTGGAGGCATTGCGACTAGCGGGAGACAATGAGCAGTTCTTC. Translated: CASPLSLEALRLAGDNEQFF. The whole variable domain, filled in from reference TRBV5-8 and TRBJ2-1, reads EAGVTQSPTHLIKTRGQQATLRCSPISGHTSVYWYQQALGLGLQFLLWYDEGEERNRGNFPPRFSGRQFPNYSSELNVNALELEDSALYLCASPLSLEALRLAGDNEQFFGPGTRLTVL.

V and J are TRBV10-3 and TRBJ1-2; TRBD1 might be the D (5 bases). This CDR3 is 15 amino acids long. V dropped 0 bases and J dropped 4 bases, with 12 bases sitting between them. The germline V gene encodes CDR1 ENHRY and CDR2 SYGVKD. The CDR3 sequence is CAISESRQGSYGYTF. The CDR3 coding sequence is TGTGCCATCAGTGAGTCCAGGCAGGGAAGCTATGGCTACACCTTC.

The rearrangement joins TRBV18 to TRBJ2-5, with TRBD2 identical over 10 bases. The ends lost 6 bases at V and 5 bases at J; junction bases unmatched: 9. Germline loops: CDR1 KGHSH, CDR2 LQKENI. The CDR3 loop spans 15 amino acids. In nucleotides, the CDR3 is TGTGCCAGCTCGGATTCTAGCGGGAGTTTCGAGACCCAGTACTTC. Amino acids: CASSDSSGSFETQYF.